This T cell receptor (beta chain) was identified in a study of blood T cells in healthy people across ages. Using a J-beta primer mix together with a sample-barcoded 5' primer, a second PCR was run for roughly 6 to 12 cycles. Tagging of each cDNA molecule was performed by a template-switch adaptor with 12 random nucleotides. TCRdb used MiXCR to reprocess the 5' RACE reads, holding one entry per CDR3 protein. The table lists about 760,000 distinct CDR3 sequences, 25% of them singletons. Trimming pared 8 bases from V and 6 bases from J, leaving 10 bases between. Germline CDR1 reads SGHAT; CDR2 reads FQDESV (reference sequence). The CDR3 has 12 residues. This clonotype has at least ten counts. This sample also belongs to another study, concerning T cells of mothers and their children. That work contributes: M1S, a second-PCR primer, added sample barcodes and 2-4 random nucleotides. Related and unrelated pairs show similar thymic shaping of TCR recombination output.

Source material: blood. The receptor was derived from a boy aged 10-17 years in good health. V usage is TRBV11-1 and J usage is TRBJ2-2; no clear D gene. Here the CDR3 DNA reads TGTGCCAGCCGAATGGGGTCCGGGGAGCTGTTTTTT. Encoded protein: CASRMGSGELFF.